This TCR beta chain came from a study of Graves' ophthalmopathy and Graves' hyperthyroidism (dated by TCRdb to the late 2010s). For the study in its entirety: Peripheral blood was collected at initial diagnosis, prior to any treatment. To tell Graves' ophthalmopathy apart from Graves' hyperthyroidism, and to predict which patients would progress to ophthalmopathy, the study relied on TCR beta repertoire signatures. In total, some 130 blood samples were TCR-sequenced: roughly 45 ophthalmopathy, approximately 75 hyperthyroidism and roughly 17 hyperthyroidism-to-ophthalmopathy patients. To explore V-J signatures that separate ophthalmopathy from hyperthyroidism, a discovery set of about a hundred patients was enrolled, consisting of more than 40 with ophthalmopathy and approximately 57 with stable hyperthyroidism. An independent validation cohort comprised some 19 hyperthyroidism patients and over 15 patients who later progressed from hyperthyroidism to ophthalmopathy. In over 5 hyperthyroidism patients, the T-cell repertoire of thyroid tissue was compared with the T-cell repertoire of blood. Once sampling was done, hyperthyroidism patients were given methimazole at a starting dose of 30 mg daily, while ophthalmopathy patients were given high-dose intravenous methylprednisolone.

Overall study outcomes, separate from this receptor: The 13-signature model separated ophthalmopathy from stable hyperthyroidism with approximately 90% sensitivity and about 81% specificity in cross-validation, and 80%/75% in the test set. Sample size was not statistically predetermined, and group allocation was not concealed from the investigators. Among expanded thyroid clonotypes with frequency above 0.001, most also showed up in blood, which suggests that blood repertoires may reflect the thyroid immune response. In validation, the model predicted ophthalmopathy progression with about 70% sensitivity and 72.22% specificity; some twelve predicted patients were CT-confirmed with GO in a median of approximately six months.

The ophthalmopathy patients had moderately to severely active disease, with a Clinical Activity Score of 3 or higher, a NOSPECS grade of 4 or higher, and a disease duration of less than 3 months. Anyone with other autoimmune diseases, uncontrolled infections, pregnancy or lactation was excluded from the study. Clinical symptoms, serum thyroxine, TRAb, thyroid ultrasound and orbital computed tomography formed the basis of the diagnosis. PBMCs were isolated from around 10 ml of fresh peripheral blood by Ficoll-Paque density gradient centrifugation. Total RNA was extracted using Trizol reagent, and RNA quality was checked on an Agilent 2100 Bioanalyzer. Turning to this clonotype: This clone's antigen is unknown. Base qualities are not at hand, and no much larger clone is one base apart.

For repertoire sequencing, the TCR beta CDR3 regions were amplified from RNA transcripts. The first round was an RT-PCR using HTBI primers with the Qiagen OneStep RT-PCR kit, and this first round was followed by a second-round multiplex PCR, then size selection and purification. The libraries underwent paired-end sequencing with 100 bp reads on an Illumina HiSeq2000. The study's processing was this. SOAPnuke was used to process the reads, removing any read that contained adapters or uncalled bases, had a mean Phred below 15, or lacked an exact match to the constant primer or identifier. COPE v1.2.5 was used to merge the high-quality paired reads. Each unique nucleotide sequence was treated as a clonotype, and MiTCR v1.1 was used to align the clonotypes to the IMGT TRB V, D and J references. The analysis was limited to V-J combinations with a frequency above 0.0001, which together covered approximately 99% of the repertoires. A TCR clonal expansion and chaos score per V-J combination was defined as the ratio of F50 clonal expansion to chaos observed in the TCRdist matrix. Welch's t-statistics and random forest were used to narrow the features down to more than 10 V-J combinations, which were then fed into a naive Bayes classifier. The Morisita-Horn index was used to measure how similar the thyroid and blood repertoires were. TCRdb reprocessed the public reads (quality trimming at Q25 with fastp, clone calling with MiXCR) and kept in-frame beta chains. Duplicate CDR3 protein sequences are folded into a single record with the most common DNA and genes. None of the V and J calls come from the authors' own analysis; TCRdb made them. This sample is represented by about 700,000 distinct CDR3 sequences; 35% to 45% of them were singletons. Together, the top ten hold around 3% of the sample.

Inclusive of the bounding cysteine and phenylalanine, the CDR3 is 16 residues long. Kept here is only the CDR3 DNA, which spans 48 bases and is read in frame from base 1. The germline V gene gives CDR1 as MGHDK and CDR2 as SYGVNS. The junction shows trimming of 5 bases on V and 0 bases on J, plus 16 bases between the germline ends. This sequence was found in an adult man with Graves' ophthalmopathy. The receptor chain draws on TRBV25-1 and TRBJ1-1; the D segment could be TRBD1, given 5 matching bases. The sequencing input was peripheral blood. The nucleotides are TGTGCCAGCAGTTTATCGTCCGACAGTCTGAACACTGAAGCTTTCTTT. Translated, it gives CASSLSSDSLNTEAFF.